These 10 T cell receptor beta chains were sequenced from one sample in a study of early T cells in non-severe SARS-CoV-2 infection. A single record per CDR3 protein comes from TCRdb applying MiXCR to the 5' RACE reads. The sample carries 70,000 or so distinct CDR3 sequences, 12% recorded once. Sample: whole blood. These receptors were taken from an adult who was a healthcare worker with PCR-confirmed SARS-CoV-2 infection or an uninfected control (not recorded which).

This clonotype was recorded many times. The chain recombines TRBV18 with TRBJ1-2; 9 bases map to TRBD1. Germline trimming cut 4 bases from V and 8 bases from J; bases unmatched to any gene: 8. Germline V gives CDR1 KGHSH, CDR2 LQKENI. This CDR3 has 14 amino acids. For the CDR3, the DNA is TGTGCCAGCTCACAGGAATTACAGGGGGCAGGCTACACCTTC. This sequence encodes CASSQELQGAGYTF.

This clonotype was detected ten times or more. This chain connects TRBV28 to TRBJ1-2; D is possibly TRBD1 (5 bases). The V gene lost 7 bases and the J gene lost 6 bases, with 15 bases spanning the gap. This CDR3 is 13 amino acids long. CDR1 is MDHEN and CDR2 is SYDVKM in the germline V gene. The CDR3 DNA reads as TGTGCCAGCACCATACAGGAGTTCGATGGCTACACCTTC. Amino acids: CASTIQEFDGYTF.

This clonotype was detected many times. The chain couples TRBV4-3 to TRBJ2-2; TRBD2 matches at 8 bases. Germline V gives CDR1 LGHNA, CDR2 YSLEER. The length of the CDR3 is 17 residues. V lost 1 base, J lost 5 bases, and 9 bases stayed unmatched. In DNA, the CDR3 is TGCGCCAGCAGCCAAGTTCCCAGCGGGAGTGGTACCGGGGAGCTGTTTTTT. It yields the protein CASSQVPSGSGTGELFF.

This clonotype was picked up many times. This rearrangement joins TRBV5-1 to TRBJ2-4; D might be TRBD2 (5 bases). The CDR3 spans 11 residues. Deletions cut 3 bases from V and 14 bases from J, with 12 bases between. CDR1 and CDR2 (germline): SGHRS, YFSETQ. The CDR3 DNA reads TGCGCCAGCAGCTCGGGAACCGGGGAGTACTTC. This gives the protein CASSSGTGEYF.

This clonotype was seen ten or more times. The chain has TRBV10-3 and TRBJ2-7; possible D gene TRBD2, 6 bases. The CDR3 sequence is 15 residues long. V was clipped by 9 bases and J by 0 bases, with 18 bases between them. From germline, CDR1 is ENHRY and CDR2 SYGVKD. In nucleotides, the CDR3 is TGTGCCATGCGGGGAGGAGGCCTTAGCTCCTACGAGCAGTACTTC. This translates into CAMRGGGLSSYEQYF.

This clonotype was counted ten times or more. The rearrangement joins TRBV29-1 to TRBJ1-2; D may be TRBD1 (5 bases). Trimming pared 4 bases from V and 5 bases from J, leaving 11 bases between. Germline values: CDR1 SQVTM, CDR2 ANQGSEA. The CDR3 consists of 12 residues. This CDR3 is CSVGTGAYGYTF. The CDR3 coding sequence is TGCAGCGTTGGAACAGGAGCTTATGGCTACACCTTC.

The sample holds many counts of this clonotype. The J gene is TRBJ1-5, the V gene TRBV9; D gene uncertain. Germline CDR1 and CDR2: SGDLS and YYNGEE. Trimming pared 3 bases from V and 7 bases from J, leaving 14 bases between. The CDR3 extends over 14 amino acids. CDR3 sequence: CASSEAPGTQPQHF. The CDR3 DNA reads as TGTGCCAGCAGCGAGGCCCCGGGAACCCAGCCCCAGCATTTT. Supplemented by reference TRBV9 and TRBJ1-5, the full variable domain reads DSGVTQTPKHLITATGQRVTLRCSPRSGDLSVYWYQQSLDQGLQFLIQYYNGEERAKGNILERFSAQQFPDLHSELNLSSLELGDSALYFCASSEAPGTQPQHFGDGTRLSIL.

This clonotype was counted ten times or more. J is TRBJ1-2 and V is TRBV24-1; tentative D call: TRBD1 (5 bases). CDR1 KGHDR and CDR2 SFDVKD come from the germline V gene. V gave up 4 bases and J gave up 8 bases, with 19 bases separating them. This CDR3 is 15 amino acids long. In DNA, the CDR3 is TGTGCCACCAGTGACCCCAAGGGGTGGGGAGACGGCTACACCTTC. Protein sequence: CATSDPKGWGDGYTF.

There are many counts of this clonotype. The chain uses TRBV5-1 and TRBJ2-7; D possibly matches TRBD1 or TRBD2 (5 bases each). Germline lookup yields CDR1 SGHRS and CDR2 YFSETQ. Between the trimmed V and J ends, which lost 5 bases and 7 bases, there was a span of 16 bases. The CDR3 spans 13 residues. CDR3 sequence (DNA): TGCGCCAGCAGATCCGGGACCCTTGGGGAGCAGTACTTC. Its translation is CASRSGTLGEQYF. The variable domain in full, completed from reference TRBV5-1 and TRBJ2-7, reads KAGVTQTPRYLIKTRGQQVTLSCSPISGHRSVSWYQQTPGQGLQFLFEYFSETQRNKGNFPGRFSGRQFSNSRSEMNVSTLELGDSALYLCASRSGTLGEQYFGPGTRLTVT.

This clonotype was detected ten times or more. The chain couples TRBV20-1 to TRBJ1-3, with a weak D call TRBD1 (5 bases). The germline V and J ends were trimmed by 3 bases and 0 bases, with 12 bases remaining between them. CDR1 is DFQATT, CDR2 SNEGSKA, per germline (reference sequence). The CDR3 has 15 residues. The CDR3 protein is CSARPDISSGNTIYF. CDR3 bases: TGCAGTGCTAGGCCGGACATCAGCTCTGGAAACACCATATATTTT.